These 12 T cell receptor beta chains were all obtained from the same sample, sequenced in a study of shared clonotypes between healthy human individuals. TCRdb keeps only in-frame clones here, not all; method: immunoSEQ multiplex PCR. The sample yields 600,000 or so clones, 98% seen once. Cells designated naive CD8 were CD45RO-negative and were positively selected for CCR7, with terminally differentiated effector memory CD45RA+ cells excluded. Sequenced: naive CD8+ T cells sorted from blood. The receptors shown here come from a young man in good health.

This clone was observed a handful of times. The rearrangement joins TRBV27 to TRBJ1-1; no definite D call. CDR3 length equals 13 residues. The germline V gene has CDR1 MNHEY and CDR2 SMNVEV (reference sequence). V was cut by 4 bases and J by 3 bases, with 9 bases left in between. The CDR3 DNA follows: TGTGCCAGCAGTTGGGGTGGCTACACTGAAGCTTTCTTT. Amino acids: CASSWGGYTEAFF.

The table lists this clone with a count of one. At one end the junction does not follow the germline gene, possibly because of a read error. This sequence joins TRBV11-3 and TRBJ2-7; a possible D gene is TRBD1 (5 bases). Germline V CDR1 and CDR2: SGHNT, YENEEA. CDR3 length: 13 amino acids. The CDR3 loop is CASSLGHNYEQYF. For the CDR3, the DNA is TGTGCCAGCAGTTTAGGACACAACTACGAGCAGTACTTC.

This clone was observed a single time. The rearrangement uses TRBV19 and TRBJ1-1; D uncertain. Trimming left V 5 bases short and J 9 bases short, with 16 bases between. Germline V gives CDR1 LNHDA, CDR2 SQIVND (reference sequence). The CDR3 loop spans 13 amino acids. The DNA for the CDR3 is TGTGCCAGTAGTCCCCTCGATGGCGGTAAAGCTTTCTTT. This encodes CASSPLDGGKAFF.

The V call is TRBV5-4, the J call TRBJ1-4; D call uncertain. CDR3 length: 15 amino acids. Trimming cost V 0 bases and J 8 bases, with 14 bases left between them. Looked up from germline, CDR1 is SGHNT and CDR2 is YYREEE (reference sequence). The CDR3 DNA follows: TGTGCCAGCAGCTTGGATCCACCCTCGGACGAAAAACTGTTTTTT. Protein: CASSLDPPSDEKLFF.

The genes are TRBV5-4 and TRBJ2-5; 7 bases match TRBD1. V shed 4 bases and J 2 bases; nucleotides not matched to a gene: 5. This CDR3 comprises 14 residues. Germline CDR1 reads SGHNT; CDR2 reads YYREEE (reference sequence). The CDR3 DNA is TGTGCCAGCAGCGCCACAGGGGATCAAGAGACCCAGTACTTC. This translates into CASSATGDQETQYF.

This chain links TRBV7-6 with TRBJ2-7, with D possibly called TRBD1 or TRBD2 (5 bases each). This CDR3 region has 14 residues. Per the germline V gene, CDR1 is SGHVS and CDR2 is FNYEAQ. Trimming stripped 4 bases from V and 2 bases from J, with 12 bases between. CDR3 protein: CASSSRDVPYEQYF. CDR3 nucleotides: TGTGCCAGCAGCTCCCGGGACGTCCCCTACGAGCAGTACTTC.

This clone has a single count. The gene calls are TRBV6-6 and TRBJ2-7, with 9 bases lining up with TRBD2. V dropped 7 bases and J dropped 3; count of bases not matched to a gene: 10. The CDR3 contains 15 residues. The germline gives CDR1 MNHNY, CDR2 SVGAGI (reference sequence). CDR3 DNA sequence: TGTGCCAGCACCCATTCCATAGCGGGAGACTACGAGCAGTACTTC. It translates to CASTHSIAGDYEQYF.

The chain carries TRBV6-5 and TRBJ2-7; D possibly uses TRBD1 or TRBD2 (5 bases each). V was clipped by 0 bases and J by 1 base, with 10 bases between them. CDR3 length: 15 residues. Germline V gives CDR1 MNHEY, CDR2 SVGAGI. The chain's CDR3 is CASSYSSGTSYEQYF. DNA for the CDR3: TGTGCCAGCAGTTACTCGTCAGGGACGTCCTACGAGCAGTACTTC.

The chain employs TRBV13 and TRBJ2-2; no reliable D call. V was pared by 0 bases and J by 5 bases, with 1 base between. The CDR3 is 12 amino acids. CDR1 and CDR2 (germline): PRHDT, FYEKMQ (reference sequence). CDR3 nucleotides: TGTGCCAGCAGCTTAGGGACCGGGGAGCTGTTTTTT. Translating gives CASSLGTGELFF.

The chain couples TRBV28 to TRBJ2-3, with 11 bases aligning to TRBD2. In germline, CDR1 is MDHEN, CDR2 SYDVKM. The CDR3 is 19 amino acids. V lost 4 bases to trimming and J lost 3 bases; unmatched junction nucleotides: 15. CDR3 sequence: CASSSIFLILAGDTDTQYF. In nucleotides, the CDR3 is TGTGCCAGCAGTTCCATCTTCCTGATACTAGCGGGAGATACAGATACGCAGTATTTT.

The CDR3 protein is CASSELPGADYEQYF. The DNA for the CDR3 is TGTGCCAGCAGCGAGCTCCCGGGGGCGGACTACGAGCAGTACTTC. The chain links TRBV6-1 to TRBJ2-7; either TRBD1 or TRBD2 may fit D (6 bases each). The CDR3 is 15 residues long. Germline V gene lookup returns CDR1 MNHNS and CDR2 SASEGT. V lost 6 bases, J lost 3 bases, and 18 bases lay in between.

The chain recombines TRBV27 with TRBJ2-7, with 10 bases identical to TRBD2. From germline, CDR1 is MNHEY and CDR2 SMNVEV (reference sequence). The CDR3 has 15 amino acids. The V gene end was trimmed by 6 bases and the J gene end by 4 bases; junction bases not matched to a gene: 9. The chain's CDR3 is CASRPRLAGLYEQYF. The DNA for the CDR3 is TGTGCCAGCAGACCCCGACTAGCGGGTCTATACGAGCAGTACTTC.